Listed below are T cell receptor beta chains from one sample, sequenced in a study of T cells after yellow fever vaccination. Via MiXCR, TCRdb re-called the 5' RACE reads, giving one row per CDR3 protein. The sample yields some 560,000 distinct CDR3 sequences, about a fifth seen once. The material was PBMCs, obtained 15 days after the yellow fever booster vaccination. Receptor source: a man aged 30 to 39 who received the YFV17D yellow fever vaccine. Both conserved end residues are part of each CDR3. D genes are given only for firm matches. The listing skips clone size in some rows; elsewhere it reads once, few, many or a size class.

. TRBJ2-1 TRBV6-2/TRBV6-3 many CASSQGYEQFF TGTGCCAGCAGCCAAGGGTATGAGCAGTTCTTC
. TRBJ2-7 TRBV7-2 . CASSAGLGSYEQYF TGTGCCAGCAGCGCAGGGCTCGGGTCCTACGAGCAGTACTTC
TRBD1 TRBJ1-1 TRBV2 . CASRLGTGNTEAFF TGTGCCAGCAGGCTCGGGACAGGGAACACTGAAGCTTTCTTT
. TRBJ2-1 TRBV18 few CASSPQGGNEQFF TGTGCCAGCTCACCGCAAGGGGGGAATGAGCAGTTCTTC
TRBD2 TRBJ2-7 TRBV18 . CASSSGAGESYEQYF TGTGCCAGCTCATCAGGAGCGGGAGAGTCCTACGAGCAGTACTTC
. TRBJ2-1 TRBV5-1 few CASSQDSIYNEQFF TGCGCCAGCAGCCAAGACTCGATTTACAATGAGCAGTTCTTC
. TRBJ1-5 TRBV30 . CAWSVPGHSNQPQHF TGTGCCTGGAGTGTACCAGGGCATAGCAATCAGCCCCAGCATTTT
. TRBJ1-5 TRBV7-2 few CASSSIPGQPQHF TGTGCCAGCAGCTCTATACCGGGTCAGCCCCAGCATTTT
TRBD2 TRBJ2-1 TRBV27 . CASSGLAAYNEQFF TGTGCCAGCAGCGGACTAGCGGCCTACAATGAGCAGTTCTTC
TRBD2 TRBJ2-7 TRBV5-8 few CASSLNGLAGVYEQYF TGTGCCAGCAGCTTAAACGGACTAGCGGGAGTCTACGAGCAGTACTTC
TRBD2 TRBJ2-3 TRBV9 . CASSEWGGAPSTDTQYF TGTGCCAGCAGCGAGTGGGGAGGGGCGCCTAGCACAGATACGCAGTATTTT
. TRBJ2-4 TRBV6-5 few CASSYGQPGGKNIQYF TGTGCCAGCAGTTACGGCCAGCCTGGCGGCAAAAACATTCAGTACTTC
. TRBJ2-1 TRBV5-1 many CASSSYIGTDGQFF TGCGCCAGCAGCTCGTATATAGGGACCGACGGGCAGTTCTTC
TRBD2 TRBJ2-3 TRBV20-1 . CSARREVQADTQYF TGCAGTGCTCGACGGGAGGTTCAAGCAGATACGCAGTATTTT
TRBD1 TRBJ2-7 TRBV6-1 few CASRGTGTYEQYF TGTGCCAGCCGTGGGACAGGGACCTACGAGCAGTACTTC
. TRBJ2-3 TRBV7-2 few CASSLPTLGELTDTQYF TGTGCCAGCAGCCTTCCGACCTTAGGTGAACTCACAGATACGCAGTATTTT
. TRBJ2-7 TRBV7-9 many CASSFLYEQYF TGTGCCAGCAGCTTTTTATACGAGCAGTACTTC
. TRBJ1-6 TRBV3-1 . CASSSGSGIHF TGTGCCAGCAGCTCAGGCTCCGGCATTCACTTT
. TRBJ2-2 TRBV5-4 . CASSLVGTPDGELFF TGTGCCAGCAGCTTGGTCGGGACCCCCGACGGGGAGCTGTTTTTT
. TRBJ2-7 TRBV20-1 . CSARGDYEQYF TGCAGTGCTAGAGGGGACTACGAGCAGTACTTC
. TRBJ2-7 TRBV7-9 few CASSSPKEGVSYEQYF TGTGCCAGCAGCTCACCCAAGGAGGGTGTAAGCTACGAGCAGTACTTC
. TRBJ2-7 TRBV4-3 . CASSAGFPSYEQYF TGCGCCAGCAGCGCGGGCTTCCCGTCCTACGAGCAGTACTTC
. TRBJ2-1 TRBV5-6 . CASSLAGKWDYNEQFF TGTGCCAGCAGCTTGGCCGGTAAATGGGACTACAATGAGCAGTTCTTC
TRBD1 TRBJ1-5 TRBV12-3/TRBV12-4 many CASSRTGGNQPQHF TGTGCCAGCAGTCGGACAGGGGGTAATCAGCCCCAGCATTTT
TRBD2 TRBJ2-3 TRBV20-1 . CSAFSLTSGSDTQYF TGCAGTGCTTTCTCCTTGACTAGCGGATCAGATACGCAGTATTTT
TRBD1 TRBJ2-7 TRBV20-1 . CSARTGTDSNEQYF TGCAGTGCTAGGACCGGGACAGATAGTAACGAGCAGTACTTC
TRBD1 TRBJ1-2 TRBV28 . CASVRADRGLGYTF TGTGCCAGCGTGAGGGCCGACAGGGGACTTGGCTACACCTTC